The TCR beta chain under discussion was sequenced for a study of shared clonotypes between healthy human individuals. Per the germline V gene, CDR1 is ENHRY and CDR2 is SYGVKD. The CDR3 sequence is 14 residues long. Between the trimmed V and J ends, which lost 4 bases and 2 bases, there was a span of 11 bases. Sequencing used immunoSEQ multiplex PCR; TCRdb keeps in-frame clones, though not all of them. The table shows about 2.4 million clones, with more than 85% occurring only once. V usage is TRBV10-3 and J usage is TRBJ1-2; D possibly corresponds to TRBD1 (5 bases). Specimen: naive CD4+ T cells from PBMCs. Subset specified: CD45RA+ positively selected. This TCR came from a man between 18 and 35 years old in good health. Some clones in this sample may be carry-over from other donors' samples. The CDR3 DNA is TGTGCCATCAGTGCGACGGCAGGGAACTATGGCTACACCTTC. Translated, it gives CAISATAGNYGYTF.